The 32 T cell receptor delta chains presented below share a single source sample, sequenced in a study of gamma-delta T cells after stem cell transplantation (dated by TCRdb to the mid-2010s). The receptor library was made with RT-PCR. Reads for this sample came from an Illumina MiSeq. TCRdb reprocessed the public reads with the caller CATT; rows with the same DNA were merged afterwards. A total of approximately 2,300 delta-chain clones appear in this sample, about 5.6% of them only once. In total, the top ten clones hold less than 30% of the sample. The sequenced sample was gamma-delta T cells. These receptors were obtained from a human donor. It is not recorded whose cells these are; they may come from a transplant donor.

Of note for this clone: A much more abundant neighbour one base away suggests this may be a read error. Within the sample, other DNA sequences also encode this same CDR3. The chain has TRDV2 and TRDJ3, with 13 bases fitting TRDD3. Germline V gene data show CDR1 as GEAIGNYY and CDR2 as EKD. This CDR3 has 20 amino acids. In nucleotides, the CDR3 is TGTGCCTGTGACACCGTACTGGGGGATACGCGCTCCTGTGACACCCGACCGATGTTTTTC. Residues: CACDTVLGDTRSCDTRPMFF.

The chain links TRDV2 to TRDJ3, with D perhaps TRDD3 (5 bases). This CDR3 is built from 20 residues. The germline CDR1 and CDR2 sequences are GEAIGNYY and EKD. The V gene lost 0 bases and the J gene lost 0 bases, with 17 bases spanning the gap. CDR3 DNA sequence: TGTGCCTGTGACACCGCGTCGGGGGGCCCCAGCTCCTGGGACACCCGACAGATGTTTTTC. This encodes CACDTASGGPSSWDTRQMFF.

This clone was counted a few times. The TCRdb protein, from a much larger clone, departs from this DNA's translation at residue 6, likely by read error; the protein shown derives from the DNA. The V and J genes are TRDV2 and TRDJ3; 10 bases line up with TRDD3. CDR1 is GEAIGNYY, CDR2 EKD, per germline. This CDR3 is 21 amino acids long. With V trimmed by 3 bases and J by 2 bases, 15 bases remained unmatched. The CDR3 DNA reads TGTGCCTGTGACCCCACTGAGATGGGGGATACTCGACCCTGGGACACCCGACAGATGTTTTTC. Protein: CACDPTEMGDTRPWDTRQMFF.

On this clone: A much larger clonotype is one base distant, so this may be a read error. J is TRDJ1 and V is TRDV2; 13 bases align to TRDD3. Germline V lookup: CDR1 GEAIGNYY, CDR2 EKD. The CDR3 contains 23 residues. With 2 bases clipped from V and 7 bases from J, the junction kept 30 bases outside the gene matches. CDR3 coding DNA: TGTGCCTGTGACATCGTCACGTCCCCACACTGGGGGATACGCCCCGGGGTTGAAGGTAAACTCATCTTT. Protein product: CACDIVTSPHWGIRPGVEGKLIF.

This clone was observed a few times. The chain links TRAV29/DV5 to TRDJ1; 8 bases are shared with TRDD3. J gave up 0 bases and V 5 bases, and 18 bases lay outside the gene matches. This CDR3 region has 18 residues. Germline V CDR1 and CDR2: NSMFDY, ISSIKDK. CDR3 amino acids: CAAKPLGIQVLYTDKLIF. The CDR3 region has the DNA TGTGCAGCCAAGCCACTGGGGATACAAGTCCTGTACACCGATAAACTCATCTTT.

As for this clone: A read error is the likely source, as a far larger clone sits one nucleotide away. This CDR3 reads CACDTIGGYDDKLIF. CDR3 coding DNA: TGTGCCTGTGACACTATTGGGGGATACGACGATAAACTCATCTTT. The chain has TRDV2 and TRDJ1, with 11 bases that match TRDD3. The CDR3 length is 15 residues. CDR1 and CDR2 (germline): GEAIGNYY, EKD. Losses at the gene ends were 1 base for V and 4 bases for J; bases not matched to a gene: 4.

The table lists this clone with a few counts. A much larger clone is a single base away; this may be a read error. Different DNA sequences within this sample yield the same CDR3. The CDR3 sequence: CACDTLSGGYATDKLIF. The CDR3 DNA reads TGTGCCTGTGACACTCTCAGTGGGGGATACGCGACCGATAAGCTCATCTTT. The chain employs TRDV2 and TRDJ1, with 11 bases aligning to TRDD3. This CDR3 region has 17 residues. Germline values: CDR1 GEAIGNYY, CDR2 EKD.

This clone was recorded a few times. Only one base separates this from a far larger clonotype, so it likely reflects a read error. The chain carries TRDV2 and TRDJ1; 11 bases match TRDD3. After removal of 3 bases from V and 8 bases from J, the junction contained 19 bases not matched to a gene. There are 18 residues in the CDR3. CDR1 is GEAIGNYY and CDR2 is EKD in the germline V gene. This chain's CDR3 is CACDALMGDTGNIEKLIF. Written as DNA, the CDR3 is TGTGCCTGTGACGCATTAATGGGGGATACGGGTAATATCGAAAAACTCATCTTT.

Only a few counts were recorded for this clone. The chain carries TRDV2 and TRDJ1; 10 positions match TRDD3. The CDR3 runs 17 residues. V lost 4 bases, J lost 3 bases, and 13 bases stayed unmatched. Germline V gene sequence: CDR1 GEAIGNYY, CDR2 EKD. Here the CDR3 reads CACEPLGGYSGADKLIF. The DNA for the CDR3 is TGTGCCTGTGAACCTCTTGGGGGATACTCGGGCGCCGATAAACTCATCTTT.

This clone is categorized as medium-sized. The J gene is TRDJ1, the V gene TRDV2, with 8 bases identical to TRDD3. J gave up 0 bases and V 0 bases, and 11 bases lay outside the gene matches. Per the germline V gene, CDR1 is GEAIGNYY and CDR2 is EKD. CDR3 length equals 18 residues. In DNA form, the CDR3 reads TGTGCCTGTGACACCGTCTGGGGGACCTCCTCGTACACCGATAAACTCATCTTT. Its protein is CACDTVWGTSSYTDKLIF.

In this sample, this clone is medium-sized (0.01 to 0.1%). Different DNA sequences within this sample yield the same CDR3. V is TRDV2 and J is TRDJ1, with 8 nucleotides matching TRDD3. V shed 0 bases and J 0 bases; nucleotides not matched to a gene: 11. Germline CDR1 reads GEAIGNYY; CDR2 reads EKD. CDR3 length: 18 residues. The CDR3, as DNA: TGTGCCTGTGACACCGTTGGGGATACTATCGGGTACACCGATAAACTCATCTTT. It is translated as CACDTVGDTIGYTDKLIF.

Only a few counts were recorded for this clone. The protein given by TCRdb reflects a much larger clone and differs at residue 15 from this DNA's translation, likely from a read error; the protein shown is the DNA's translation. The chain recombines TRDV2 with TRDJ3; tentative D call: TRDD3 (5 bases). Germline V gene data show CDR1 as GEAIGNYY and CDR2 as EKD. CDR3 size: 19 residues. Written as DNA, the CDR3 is TGTGCCTGTGACACCGGAGGAGCTGTTAGGGGCTGGGACACCCAACAGATGTTTTTC. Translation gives CACDTGGAVRGWDTQQMFF.

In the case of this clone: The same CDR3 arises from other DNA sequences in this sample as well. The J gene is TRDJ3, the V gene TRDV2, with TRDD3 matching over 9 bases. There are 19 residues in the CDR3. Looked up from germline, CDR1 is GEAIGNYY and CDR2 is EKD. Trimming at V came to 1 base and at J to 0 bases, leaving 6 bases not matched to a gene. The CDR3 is CACDTLLGESSWDTRQMFF. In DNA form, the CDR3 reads TGTGCCTGTGACACATTACTGGGGGAAAGCTCCTGGGACACCCGACAGATGTTTTTC.

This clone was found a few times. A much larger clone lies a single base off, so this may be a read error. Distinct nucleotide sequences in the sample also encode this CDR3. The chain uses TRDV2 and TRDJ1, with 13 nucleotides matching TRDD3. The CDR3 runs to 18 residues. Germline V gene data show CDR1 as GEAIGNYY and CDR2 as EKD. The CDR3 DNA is TGTGCCTGTGACCTACTGGGGGATACGATCCCGTACACCGATAAACTCATCTTC. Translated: CACDLLGDTIPYTDKLIF.

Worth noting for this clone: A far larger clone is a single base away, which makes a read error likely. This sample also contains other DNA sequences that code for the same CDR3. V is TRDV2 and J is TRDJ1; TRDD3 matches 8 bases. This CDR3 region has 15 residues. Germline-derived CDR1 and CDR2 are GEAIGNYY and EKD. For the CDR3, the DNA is TGTGCCTGTGACTCCTTGGGGGATTACACCGATAAACTCATCTTC. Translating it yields CACDSLGDYTDKLIF.

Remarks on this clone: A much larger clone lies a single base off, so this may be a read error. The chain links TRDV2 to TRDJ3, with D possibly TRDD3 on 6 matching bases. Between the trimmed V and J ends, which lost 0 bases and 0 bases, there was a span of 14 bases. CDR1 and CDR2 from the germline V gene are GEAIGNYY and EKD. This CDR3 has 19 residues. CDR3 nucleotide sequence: TGTGCCTGTGACACCGTTGGGGGCCTGAGCTCCTGGGACACCCGACAGATGTTTTTC. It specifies CACDTVGGLSSWDTRQMFF.

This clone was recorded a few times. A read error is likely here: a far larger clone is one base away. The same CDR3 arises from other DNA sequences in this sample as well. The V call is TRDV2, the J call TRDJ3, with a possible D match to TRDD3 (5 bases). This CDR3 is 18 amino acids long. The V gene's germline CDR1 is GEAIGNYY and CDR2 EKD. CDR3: CACDTVLVDSWDTRQMFF. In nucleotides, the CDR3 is TGCGCCTGTGACACCGTACTGGTAGACTCCTGGGACACCCGACAGATGTTTTTC.

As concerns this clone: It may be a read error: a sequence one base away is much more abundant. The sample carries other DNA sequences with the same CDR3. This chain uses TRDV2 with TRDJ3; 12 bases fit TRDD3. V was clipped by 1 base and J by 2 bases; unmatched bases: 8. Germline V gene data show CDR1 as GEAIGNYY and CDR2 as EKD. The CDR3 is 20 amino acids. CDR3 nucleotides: TGTGCCTGTGACACAGTACTGGGGGATACACGCGCCTGGGACACCCGACAGATGTTTTTC. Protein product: CACDTVLGDTRAWDTRQMFF.

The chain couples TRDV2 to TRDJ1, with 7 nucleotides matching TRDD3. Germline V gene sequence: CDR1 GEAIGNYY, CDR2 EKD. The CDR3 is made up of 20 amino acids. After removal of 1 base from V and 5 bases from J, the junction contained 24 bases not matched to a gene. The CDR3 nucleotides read TGTGCCTGTGACACTATCCTGGGACTGGTGGATACGCATTTTCCGGATAAACTCATCTTT. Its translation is CACDTILGLVDTHFPDKLIF.

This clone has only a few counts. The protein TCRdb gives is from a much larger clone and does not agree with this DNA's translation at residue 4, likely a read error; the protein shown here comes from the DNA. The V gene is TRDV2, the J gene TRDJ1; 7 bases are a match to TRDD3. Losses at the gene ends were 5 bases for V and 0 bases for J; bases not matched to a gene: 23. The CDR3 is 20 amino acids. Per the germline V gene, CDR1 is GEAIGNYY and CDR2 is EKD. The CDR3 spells CACGSIGTSAGGMYTDKLIF. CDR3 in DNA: TGTGCCTGTGGCTCCATCGGTACTTCGGCCGGGGGGATGTACACCGATAAACTCATCTTT.

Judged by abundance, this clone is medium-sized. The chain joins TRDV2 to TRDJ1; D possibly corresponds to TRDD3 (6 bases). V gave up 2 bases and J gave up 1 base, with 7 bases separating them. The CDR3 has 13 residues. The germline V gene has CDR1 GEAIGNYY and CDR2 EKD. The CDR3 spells CACDKLGTDKLIF. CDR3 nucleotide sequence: TGTGCCTGTGACAAACTGGGCACCGATAAACTCATCTTT.

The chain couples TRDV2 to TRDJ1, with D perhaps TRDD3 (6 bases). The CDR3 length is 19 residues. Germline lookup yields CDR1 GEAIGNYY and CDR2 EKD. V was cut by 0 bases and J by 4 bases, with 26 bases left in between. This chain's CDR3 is CACDTVGGPPPVHGDKLIF. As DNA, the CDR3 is TGTGCCTGTGACACCGTTGGGGGCCCCCCCCCTGTACACGGCGATAAACTCATCTTT.

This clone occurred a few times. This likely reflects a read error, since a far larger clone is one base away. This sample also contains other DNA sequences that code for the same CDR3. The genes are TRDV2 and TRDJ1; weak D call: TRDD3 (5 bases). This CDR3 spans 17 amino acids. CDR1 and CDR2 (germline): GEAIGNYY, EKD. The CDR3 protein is CACDTVGGKSYTDKLIF. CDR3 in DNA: TGCGCCTGTGACACCGTCGGGGGTAAATCATACACCGATAAACTCATCTTT.

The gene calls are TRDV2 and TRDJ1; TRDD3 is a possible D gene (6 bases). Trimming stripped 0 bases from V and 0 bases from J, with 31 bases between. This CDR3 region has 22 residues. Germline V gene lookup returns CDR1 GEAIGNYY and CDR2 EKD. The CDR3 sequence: CACDTLTYPRLGSPGDTDKLIF. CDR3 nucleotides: TGTGCCTGTGACACCCTCACGTACCCCAGGCTGGGGTCTCCAGGCGACACCGATAAACTCATCTTT.

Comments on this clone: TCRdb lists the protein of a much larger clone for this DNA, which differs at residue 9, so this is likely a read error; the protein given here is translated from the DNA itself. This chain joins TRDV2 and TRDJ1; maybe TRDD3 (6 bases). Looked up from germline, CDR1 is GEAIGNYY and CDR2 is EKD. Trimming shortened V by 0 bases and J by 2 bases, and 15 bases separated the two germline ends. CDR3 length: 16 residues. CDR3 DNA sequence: TGTGCCTGTGACACCGTCGGGGGAAGGGGAACCGATAAACTCATCTTT. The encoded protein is CACDTVGGRGTDKLIF.

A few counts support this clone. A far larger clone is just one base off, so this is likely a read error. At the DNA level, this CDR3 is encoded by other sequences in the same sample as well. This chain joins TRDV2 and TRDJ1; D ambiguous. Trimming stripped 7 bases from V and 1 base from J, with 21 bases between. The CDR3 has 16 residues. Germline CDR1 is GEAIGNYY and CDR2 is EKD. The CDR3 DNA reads TGTGCCTGCGTTCCGGTTGGGCGTTCGGGCACCGATAAACTCATCTTT. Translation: CACVPVGRSGTDKLIF.

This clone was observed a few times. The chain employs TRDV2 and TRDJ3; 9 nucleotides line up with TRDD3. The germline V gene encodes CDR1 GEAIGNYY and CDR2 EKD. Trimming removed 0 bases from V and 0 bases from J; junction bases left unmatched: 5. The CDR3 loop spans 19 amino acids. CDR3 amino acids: CACDTVRGDTSWDTRQMFF. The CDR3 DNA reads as TGTGCCTGTGACACCGTACGGGGGGATACCTCCTGGGACACCCGACAGATGTTTTTC.

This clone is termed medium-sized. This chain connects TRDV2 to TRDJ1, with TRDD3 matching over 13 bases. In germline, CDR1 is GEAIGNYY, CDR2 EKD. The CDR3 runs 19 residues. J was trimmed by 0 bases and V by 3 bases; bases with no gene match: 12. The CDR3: CACDSLLGDTTGYTDKLIF. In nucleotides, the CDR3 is TGTGCCTGTGACTCCTTACTGGGGGATACGACCGGATACACCGATAAACTCATCTTT.

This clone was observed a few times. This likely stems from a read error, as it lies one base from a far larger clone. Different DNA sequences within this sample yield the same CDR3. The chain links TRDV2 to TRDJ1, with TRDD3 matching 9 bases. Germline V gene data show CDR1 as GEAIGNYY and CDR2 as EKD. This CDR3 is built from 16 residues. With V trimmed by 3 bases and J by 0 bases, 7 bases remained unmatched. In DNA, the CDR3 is TGTGCCTGTGACCCACTGGGGGACATGTACACCGATAAACTCATCTTT. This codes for CACDPLGDMYTDKLIF.

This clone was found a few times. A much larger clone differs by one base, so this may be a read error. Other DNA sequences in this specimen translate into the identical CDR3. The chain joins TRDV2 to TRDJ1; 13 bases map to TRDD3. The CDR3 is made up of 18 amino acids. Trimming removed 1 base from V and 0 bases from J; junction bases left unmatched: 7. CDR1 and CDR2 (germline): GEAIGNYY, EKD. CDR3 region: CACDTVTGGYAYTDKLIF. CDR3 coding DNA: TGTGCCTGTGACACGGTTACTGGGGGATACGCGTACACCGATAAACTCATCTTT.

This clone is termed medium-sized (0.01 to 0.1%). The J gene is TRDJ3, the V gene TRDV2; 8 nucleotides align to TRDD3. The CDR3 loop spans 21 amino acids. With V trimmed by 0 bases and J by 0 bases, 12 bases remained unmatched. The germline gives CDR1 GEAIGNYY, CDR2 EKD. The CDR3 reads CACDTAPTGGLGSWDTRQMFF. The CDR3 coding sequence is TGTGCCTGTGACACCGCTCCCACTGGGGGGCTAGGCTCCTGGGACACCCGACAGATGTTTTTC.

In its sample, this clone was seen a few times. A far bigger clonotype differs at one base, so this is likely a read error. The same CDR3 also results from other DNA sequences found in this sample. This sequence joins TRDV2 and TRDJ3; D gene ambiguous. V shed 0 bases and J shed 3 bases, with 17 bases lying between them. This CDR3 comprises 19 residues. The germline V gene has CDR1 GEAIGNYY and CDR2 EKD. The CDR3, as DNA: TGTGCCTGTGACACCGGAGGTGCTGTTAGGGGCTGGGACACCCGACAGATGTTTTTC. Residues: CACDTGGAVRGWDTRQMFF.